These 17 T cell receptor beta chains share one sample of origin, sequenced in a study of blood T cell repertoires in COVID-19 (TCRdb year 2020). Library generation was performed with the immunoSEQ multiplex PCR assay. TCRdb provides this immuneACCESS table in a form limited to in-frame rearrangements. Some clones are lacking; in checked studies, under half of them reflect an unresolved V gene, and why the rest are absent is not known. This sample comprises under 95,000 clones, about 86% of them detected only once. The top ten constitute approximately 19% of the sample. Sequencing input: peripheral blood. The receptor set was obtained from a woman older than 75 with acute or convalescent COVID-19.

This sequence joins TRBV10-3 and TRBJ2-6; D not resolved. V was clipped by 2 bases and J by 0 bases, with 8 bases between them. Germline V lookup: CDR1 ENHRY, CDR2 SYGVKD. The CDR3 covers 16 residues. CDR3 region: CAISEGTNSGANVLTF. The CDR3 bases are TGTGCCATCAGTGAGGGCACTAACTCTGGGGCCAACGTCCTGACTTTC.

This sequence joins TRBV19 and TRBJ1-1; D gene unclear. Germline V gene data show CDR1 as LNHDA and CDR2 as SQIVND (reference sequence). V lost 4 bases, J lost 7 bases, and 22 bases lay in between. The CDR3 sequence is 16 residues long. This chain's CDR3 is CASSKTRREPGFEAFF. The CDR3 DNA is TGTGCCAGTAGTAAGACGCGTCGGGAGCCGGGTTTTGAAGCTTTCTTT.

The genes are TRBV9 and TRBJ2-3, with 8 bases fitting TRBD1. The CDR3 runs 15 residues. From germline, CDR1 is SGDLS and CDR2 YYNGEE. The V gene end was trimmed by 2 bases and the J gene end by 3 bases; junction bases not matched to a gene: 5. CDR3 in amino acids: CASSVQGAQTDTQYF. Written as DNA, the CDR3 is TGTGCCAGCAGCGTCCAGGGGGCGCAGACAGATACGCAGTATTTT.

This chain joins TRBV5-1 and TRBJ2-3; a weak D match, TRBD1 (6 bases). V dropped 0 bases and J dropped 1 base, with 6 bases sitting between them. This CDR3 has 14 residues. Germline CDR1 and CDR2: SGHRS and YFSETQ. This CDR3 reads CASSLEGGTDTQYF. The DNA of the CDR3 is TGCGCCAGCAGCTTGGAGGGGGGCACAGATACGCAGTATTTT.

V gene TRBV9 combines with J gene TRBJ2-7; weak D call: TRBD1 (5 bases). This CDR3 has 14 amino acids. The V end lost 0 bases, the J end lost 7 bases, and 14 bases lay between the germline ends. The germline CDR1 and CDR2 sequences are SGDLS and YYNGEE. CDR3 nucleotides: TGTGCCAGCAGCGTAGCCTCAGGGTTAGGTGAGCAGTACTTC. Its protein product is CASSVASGLGEQYF.

V usage is TRBV7-6 and J usage is TRBJ2-4; 9 nucleotides line up with TRBD1. V dropped 5 bases and J dropped 3; count of bases not matched to a gene: 11. Germline-derived CDR1 and CDR2 are SGHVS and FNYEAQ. The CDR3 contains 17 residues. CDR3 residues: CASSPVQGAPGKNIQYF. CDR3 nucleotide sequence: TGTGCCAGCAGCCCAGTACAGGGGGCGCCTGGCAAAAACATTCAGTACTTC.

This chain uses TRBV3-1 (or the pseudogene TRBV3-2) with TRBJ2-1, with 8 positions matching TRBD2. Germline CDR1 is LGHDT and CDR2 is YNNKEL (reference sequence). CDR3 length equals 14 residues. The ends lost 4 bases at V and 2 bases at J; junction bases unmatched: 1. The CDR3 sequence: CASSLAGTYNEQFF. The CDR3 DNA is TGTGCCAGCAGCCTAGCGGGGACCTACAATGAGCAGTTCTTC.

The chain recombines TRBV11-3 with TRBJ2-1; no reliable D call. CDR3 length equals 14 residues. Trimming stripped 5 bases from V and 4 bases from J, with 12 bases between. CDR1 is SGHNT and CDR2 is YENEEA in the germline V gene. CDR3 coding DNA: TGTGCCAGCAGCCCCGAGCAAGTGTACAATGAGCAGTTCTTC. This sequence encodes CASSPEQVYNEQFF.

The table lists this clone with a count of one. This rearrangement joins TRBV2 to TRBJ1-6, with a possible D match to TRBD1 (5 bases). V dropped 0 bases and J dropped 7 bases, with 13 bases sitting between them. The CDR3 length is 16 residues. Germline assignment: CDR1 SNHLY and CDR2 FYNNEI. The CDR3 coding sequence is TGTGCCAGCAGTGAAGCGCCTACAGGAAAGAATTCACCCCTCCACTTT. Translated, it gives CASSEAPTGKNSPLHF.

The chain links TRBV24-1 to TRBJ2-7; weak D call: TRBD1 (6 bases). The CDR3 runs 14 residues. Trimming pared 5 bases from V and 7 bases from J, leaving 17 bases between. Looked up from germline, CDR1 is KGHDR and CDR2 is SFDVKD. The CDR3 DNA reads TGTGCCACCAGTGCCCAACAGGGTTCTGAGGAGCAGTACTTC. Its translation: CATSAQQGSEEQYF.

This clone has more than one count but fewer than ten. The chain links TRBV5-6 to TRBJ2-5; D might be TRBD1 (5 bases). Trimming shortened V by 0 bases and J by 6 bases, and 12 bases separated the two germline ends. Germline CDR1 SGHDT, CDR2 YYEEEE. This CDR3 has 14 residues. The CDR3 bases are TGTGCCAGCAGCTTGGCCGCAGGGAAAAAGACCCAGTACTTC. It yields the protein CASSLAAGKKTQYF.

The rearrangement links TRBV5-6 to TRBJ1-6, with 8 bases fitting TRBD1. CDR1 is SGHDT, CDR2 YYEEEE, per germline. This CDR3 spans 15 amino acids. V lost 2 bases, J lost 10 bases, and 8 bases stayed unmatched. CDR3 DNA sequence: TGTGCCAGCAGCTTTGTTGACAGGGGCGAATCACCCCTCCACTTT. Translation: CASSFVDRGESPLHF.

The V and J genes are TRBV5-1 and TRBJ1-1, with 8 bases fitting TRBD1. Losses at the gene ends were 4 bases for V and 1 base for J; bases not matched to a gene: 3. Germline CDR1 and CDR2: SGHRS and YFSETQ. CDR3 size: 14 residues. In DNA, the CDR3 is TGCGCCAGCAGCACAGGGACAGGGAACACTGAAGCTTTCTTT. Translating gives CASSTGTGNTEAFF.

The chain couples TRBV15 to TRBJ2-1; no reliable D call. This CDR3 has 13 amino acids. The germline V gene encodes CDR1 LNHNV and CDR2 YYDKDF (reference sequence). The ends were cut back, 0 bases at V and 8 bases at J, with 8 bases in the middle. The DNA of the CDR3 is TGTGCCACCAGCAGAGATTTTGGAGATGAGCAGTTCTTC. Protein product: CATSRDFGDEQFF.

The chain has TRBV4-1 and TRBJ2-5, with TRBD1 identical over 7 bases. Per germline, CDR1 MGHRA and CDR2 YSYEKL. The CDR3 is made up of 14 amino acids. Trimming took 4 bases from V and 2 from J; bases not matched to a gene: 4. The CDR3 protein is CASSLRDSQETQYF. CDR3 coding DNA: TGCGCCAGCAGCCTTCGGGACAGTCAAGAGACCCAGTACTTC.

V and J are TRBV2 and TRBJ2-3; possibly TRBD2 for D (5 bases). V was cut by 4 bases and J by 3 bases, with 11 bases left in between. The CDR3 runs to 14 residues. Per germline, CDR1 SNHLY and CDR2 FYNNEI. This CDR3 is CASSARTSTDTQYF. DNA of the CDR3: TGTGCCAGCAGTGCGAGGACTTCGACAGATACGCAGTATTTT.

The chain links TRBV5-1 to TRBJ2-7; a weak D match, TRBD2 (6 bases). Germline CDR1 and CDR2: SGHRS and YFSETQ. This CDR3 is 13 amino acids long. V was trimmed by 4 bases and J by 3 bases, leaving 11 bases between them. The CDR3 loop is CASSLGLHYEQYF. The CDR3 nucleotides read TGCGCCAGCAGCCTGGGACTGCACTACGAGCAGTACTTC.